The present T cell receptor beta chain was sequenced within a study of T cell changes during pregnancy in multiple sclerosis. The germline gives CDR1 SGHDN, CDR2 FVKESK. Trimming left V 3 bases short and J 0 bases short, with 9 bases between. The CDR3 length is 15 residues. The method was immunoSEQ multiplex PCR; TCRdb's version includes in-frame clones alone and lacks a portion of them. The data show tens of thousands of clones, just under 95% seen once. V gene TRBV14 combines with J gene TRBJ2-1; tentative D call: TRBD2 (6 bases). Sequences were derived from peripheral blood, sampled in the first trimester of pregnancy. The receptor was derived from a female donor with multiple sclerosis, enrolled in a pregnancy study. CDR3 amino acids: CASSQWGDSYNEQFF. The CDR3 bases are TGTGCCAGCAGCCAGTGGGGGGACTCCTACAATGAGCAGTTCTTC.